These T cell receptor beta chains were read from a single sample in a study of blood T cell repertoires in COVID-19. TCRdb keeps only in-frame clones here, not all; method: immunoSEQ multiplex PCR. The top ten hold 13% of the sample, which has some 100,000 clones, about 84% seen once. The sequenced material came from peripheral blood. Receptor source: a human donor in a cohort sampled during active COVID-19. Each CDR3 is given with its conserved first and last residue. A D gene is named only where the DNA matches it firmly. Only part of the rows carry a size: once, few, many, or a class if the clone is expanded.

J gene	D gene	clone size	V gene	CDR3 protein	CDR3 DNA
TRBJ1-5	.	few	TRBV21-1	CASSIPPGGDQPQHF	TGTGCCAGCAGCATCCCCCCAGGGGGCGATCAGCCCCAGCATTTT
TRBJ1-1	.	few	TRBV20-1	CSARVLTEAFF	TGCAGTGCTAGAGTGCTAACTGAAGCTTTCTTT
TRBJ2-7	.	.	TRBV19	CASSIRQGGAEQYF	TGTGCCAGTAGTATTCGTCAAGGGGGAGCCGAGCAGTACTTC
TRBJ1-1	.	few	TRBV3-1/TRBV3-2	CASSLSMEGEAFF	TGTGCCAGCAGCCTCTCCATGGAGGGTGAAGCTTTCTTT
TRBJ2-7	.	.	TRBV15	CATSGFDSYEQYF	TGTGCCACTTCAGGGTTCGATAGCTACGAGCAGTACTTC
TRBJ2-7	TRBD2	.	TRBV7-8	CASSLADSGAYEQYF	TGTGCCAGCAGCTTAGCGGATAGCGGGGCATACGAGCAGTACTTC
TRBJ1-1	.	once	TRBV18	CASSGEGSTEAFF	TGTGCCAGCTCAGGGGAGGGGTCAACTGAAGCTTTCTTT
TRBJ2-5	.	.	TRBV5-1	CASSLGNREETQYF	TGCGCCAGCAGCTTGGGTAACAGGGAAGAGACCCAGTACTTC
TRBJ2-3	.	.	TRBV5-1	CASSLARGSSTDTQYF	TGCGCCAGCAGCTTGGCGCGAGGGAGTAGCACAGATACGCAGTATTTT
TRBJ1-2	TRBD1	.	TRBV4-3	CASSQLAGTALYGYTF	TGCGCCAGCAGCCAACTGGCCGGGACAGCCCTTTATGGCTACACCTTC
TRBJ1-5	TRBD1	.	TRBV18	CASSPGTGNQPQHF	TGTGCCAGCTCACCAGGGACAGGGAATCAGCCCCAGCATTTT
TRBJ1-1	.	.	TRBV3-1/TRBV3-2	CASSHQQGEAFF	TGTGCCAGCAGCCACCAACAGGGAGAAGCTTTCTTT
TRBJ2-7	.	.	TRBV12-3/TRBV12-4	CASSPSGYEQYF	TGTGCCAGCAGCCCTTCAGGTTACGAGCAGTACTTC
TRBJ1-1	.	.	TRBV28	CASLPGVYTEAFF	TGTGCCAGCCTTCCAGGGGTTTACACTGAAGCTTTCTTT
TRBJ1-4	.	.	TRBV7-6	CASSLDPGSEKLFF	TGTGCCAGCAGCCTAGACCCAGGGTCTGAAAAACTGTTTTTT
TRBJ1-4	TRBD1	.	TRBV7-2	CASSLAVSGQGLNEKLFF	TGTGCCAGCAGCTTAGCCGTCTCGGGACAGGGGCTCAATGAAAAACTGTTTTTT
TRBJ2-1	TRBD1	.	TRBV5-6	CASSPGQGRDEQFF	TGTGCCAGCAGTCCAGGACAGGGTCGGGATGAGCAGTTCTTC
TRBJ2-1	TRBD2	.	TRBV2	CASSFPGLGGNEQFF	TGTGCCAGCAGTTTCCCGGGACTAGGGGGCAATGAGCAGTTCTTC
TRBJ2-7	.	.	TRBV3-1/TRBV3-2	CASSQGGLGEQYF	TGTGCCAGCAGCCAAGGGGGACTGGGCGAGCAGTACTTC
TRBJ2-7	.	once	TRBV30	CAWSGLVYEQYF	TGTGCCTGGAGCGGACTCGTCTACGAGCAGTACTTC
TRBJ2-7	.	.	TRBV5-1	CASSLGANQRAYEQYF	TGCGCCAGCAGCTTGGGGGCGAACCAGCGGGCCTACGAGCAGTACTTC
TRBJ1-2	.	.	TRBV19	CASSTAWGDGRYGYTF	TGTGCCAGTAGTACAGCCTGGGGAGATGGTCGCTATGGCTACACCTTC
TRBJ2-2	.	.	TRBV10-2	CASSDLFTGELFF	TGCGCCAGCAGTGATCTCTTCACCGGGGAGCTGTTTTTT
TRBJ2-7	.	.	TRBV5-1	CASSSLSYEQYF	TGCGCCAGCAGCTCCTTATCCTACGAGCAGTACTTC
TRBJ1-3	.	.	TRBV5-6	CASSSQISLGNTIYF	TGTGCCAGCAGCTCCCAGATATCTCTGGGAAACACCATATATTTT
TRBJ1-5	.	few	TRBV6-5	CASRRDPSQPQHF	TGTGCCAGCAGGCGGGACCCTAGTCAGCCCCAGCATTTT
TRBJ2-5	TRBD2	.	TRBV12-5	CASGFSSGRIETQYF	TGTGCTAGTGGTTTTAGTAGCGGGAGGATTGAGACCCAGTACTTC
TRBJ2-1	TRBD2	.	TRBV7-2	CASSPDLAGVQQFF	TGTGCCAGCAGCCCAGACCTAGCGGGGGTACAGCAGTTCTTC
TRBJ2-5	.	.	TRBV18	CASSPKGRSTETQYF	TGTGCCAGCTCACCAAAAGGCAGGTCGACAGAGACCCAGTACTTC
TRBJ2-7	TRBD1	.	TRBV19	CASSRQGSYEQYF	TGTGCCAGTAGTCGACAGGGCTCCTACGAGCAGTACTTC
TRBJ2-3	.	once	TRBV6-5	CASPRVAERTDTQYF	TGTGCCAGCCCCAGGGTAGCGGAGCGCACAGATACGCAGTATTTT
TRBJ2-7	TRBD2	.	TRBV6-5	CASRATSGKYEQYF	TGTGCCAGCAGAGCGACTAGCGGGAAATACGAGCAGTACTTC
TRBJ1-1	.	.	TRBV6-2/TRBV6-3	CASSNREGTGTEAFF	TGTGCCAGCAGTAACCGGGAGGGTACGGGCACTGAAGCTTTCTTT
TRBJ2-7	TRBD1	.	TRBV18	CASSPGTGPSYEQYF	TGTGCCAGCTCACCCGGGACAGGACCTTCCTACGAGCAGTACTTC
TRBJ2-5	TRBD1	.	TRBV19	CASSTPGTGRQETQYF	TGTGCCAGTAGTACACCTGGGACAGGCCGTCAAGAGACCCAGTACTTC
TRBJ1-3	TRBD1	.	TRBV6-5	CASRQGGGNTIYF	TGTGCCAGCAGACAGGGGGGAGGAAACACCATATATTTT
TRBJ2-2	.	.	TRBV6-5	CASSTIAPGELFF	TGTGCCAGCAGCACCATAGCTCCCGGGGAGCTGTTTTTT
TRBJ2-1	.	.	TRBV10-1	CASSEGQMGGSYNEQFF	TGCGCCAGCAGTGAGGGGCAGATGGGGGGCTCCTACAATGAGCAGTTCTTC
TRBJ2-1	TRBD2	.	TRBV5-1	CASSYPLAGGQMQFF	TGCGCCAGCAGCTACCCTCTAGCGGGGGGCCAAATGCAGTTCTTC
TRBJ2-7	.	.	TRBV29-1	CSVASSADSTRQYF	TGCAGCGTTGCATCCAGCGCCGATTCTACGAGGCAGTACTTC
TRBJ2-1	.	.	TRBV10-2	CASSAGTRGEQFF	TGCGCCAGCAGTGCCGGGACCAGGGGTGAGCAGTTCTTC
TRBJ1-1	.	.	TRBV6-5	CASQAGLSNTEAFF	TGTGCCAGCCAAGCAGGGTTAAGTAACACTGAAGCTTTCTTT
TRBJ2-1	TRBD2	.	TRBV4-3	CASSQSGSRHNEQFF	TGCGCCAGCAGCCAAAGCGGGAGTAGGCACAATGAGCAGTTCTTC
TRBJ2-7	.	.	TRBV7-8	CASSLGRRRSYEQYF	TGTGCCAGCAGCTTGGGGAGGAGGAGGTCCTACGAGCAGTACTTC
TRBJ1-2	TRBD1	.	TRBV5-1	CASSFEGVTGGVLYGYTF	TGCGCCAGCAGCTTTGAGGGGGTAACAGGGGGTGTTCTCTATGGCTACACCTTC
TRBJ1-1	.	.	TRBV2	CASRGIRGGTEAFF	TGTGCCAGCAGAGGGATCCGAGGGGGCACTGAAGCTTTCTTT
TRBJ1-4	TRBD1	.	TRBV4-1	CASRPGQGHEKLFF	TGCGCCAGCAGGCCGGGACAGGGTCATGAAAAACTGTTTTTT
TRBJ1-1	.	.	TRBV30	CAWTPLAAGRTEAFF	TGTGCCTGGACCCCCCTAGCAGCGGGCCGGACTGAAGCTTTCTTT
TRBJ2-7	TRBD1	.	TRBV6-2/TRBV6-3	CASSPSDRVGSYEQYF	TGTGCCAGCAGTCCATCTGACAGGGTAGGCTCCTACGAGCAGTACTTC
TRBJ1-1	.	few	TRBV19	CASSMRELGTEAFF	TGTGCCAGTAGTATGAGGGAGCTCGGGACTGAAGCTTTCTTT
TRBJ2-5	TRBD1	.	TRBV5-1	CASSPRDSKETQYF	TGCGCCAGCAGCCCCCGGGACAGTAAAGAGACCCAGTACTTC
TRBJ1-1	.	.	TRBV13	CASSLYTGPTEAFF	TGTGCCAGCAGCCTATACACAGGCCCAACTGAAGCTTTCTTT
TRBJ2-5	.	.	TRBV5-8	CASSLEGVLSGETQYF	TGTGCCAGCAGCTTGGAAGGAGTTCTATCCGGGGAGACCCAGTACTTC
TRBJ2-5	TRBD1	.	TRBV5-5	CASSSPPRPGQGVGDQYF	TGTGCCAGCAGCTCCCCCCCGCGGCCGGGACAGGGAGTAGGGGACCAGTACTTC
TRBJ1-1	.	.	TRBV7-9	CASSLAGGWNTEAFF	TGTGCCAGCAGCTTAGCTGGGGGCTGGAACACTGAAGCTTTCTTT
TRBJ2-7	TRBD2	.	TRBV5-1	CASSFVGTSPGEQYF	TGCGCCAGCAGCTTCGTGGGGACTAGCCCAGGCGAGCAGTACTTC
TRBJ1-2	.	.	TRBV2	CASRGQSYGYTF	TGTGCCAGCCGAGGACAGTCCTATGGCTACACCTTC